This is a list of T cell receptor beta chains from one sample in a study of blood T cell repertoires in COVID-19. The table came from immunoSEQ multiplex PCR; TCRdb's copy has only in-frame clones and leaves some out. The sample lists about 160,000 clones, just under 95% occurring once. Source material: peripheral blood. The receptors come from a woman aged 45-65 years with acute or convalescent COVID-19. The CDR3 runs from the conserved cysteine through the conserved F or W. A D gene is named only where the DNA matches it firmly. Some rows mark clone size as missing; the rest say once, few, many or name a class of expanded clone.

v_call	d_call	j_call	clone_size	cdr3_nt	cdr3_aa
TRBV30	TRBD1	TRBJ1-3	.	TGTGCCTGGAGTCGGGACAGCGGTTCTGGAAACACCATATATTTT	CAWSRDSGSGNTIYF
TRBV7-6	TRBD2	TRBJ2-1	.	TGTGCCAGCAGCCATAGCGGGGGAGATTACAATGAGCAGTTCTTC	CASSHSGGDYNEQFF
TRBV27	.	TRBJ2-3	.	TGTGCCAGCACCAGGGGGGCCACAGATACGCAGTATTTT	CASTRGATDTQYF
TRBV11-2	.	TRBJ1-2	.	TGTGCCAGCAGCCATCTAGGAGGGGATGGCTACACCTTC	CASSHLGGDGYTF
TRBV4-3	.	TRBJ2-1	.	TGCGCCAGCAGCCTGGACTCGGGCTCCTACAATGAGCAGTTCTTC	CASSLDSGSYNEQFF
TRBV5-1	TRBD1	TRBJ1-1	.	TGCGCCAGCAGCTTGGGTCCGGGACAGACTCCTGAAGCTTTCTTT	CASSLGPGQTPEAFF
TRBV19	TRBD1	TRBJ2-1	.	TGTGCCAGTAGTATCCGCAATCTTTTGGGGACAGGGGTTACAAATGAGCAGTTCTTC	CASSIRNLLGTGVTNEQFF
TRBV4-1	.	TRBJ1-2	once	TGCGCCAGCAGCCAAGAGCCAGGGAACTATGGCTACACCTTC	CASSQEPGNYGYTF
TRBV7-9	.	TRBJ1-6	.	TGTGCCAGCAGCCGGGAGGGGTCGGCTCATTCACCCCTCCACTTT	CASSREGSAHSPLHF
TRBV30	TRBD1	TRBJ1-2	once	TGTGCCTGGAGTTCAGGACAGGGGTCCAGTGGCTACACCTTC	CAWSSGQGSSGYTF
TRBV5-8	.	TRBJ1-1	once	TGTGCCAGCAGCCCGGGACATTCAAAGGGAGCTGAAGCTTTCTTT	CASSPGHSKGAEAFF
TRBV5-1	.	TRBJ2-3	once	TGCGCCAGCAGCCCCCCGAAAGCGGCGAGCACAGATACGCAGTATTTT	CASSPPKAASTDTQYF
TRBV2	.	TRBJ1-4	.	TGTGCCAGCGAAAGGACTACAGAAAAACTGTTTTTT	CASERTTEKLFF
TRBV30	.	TRBJ1-1	.	TGTGCCTGGAGTGTAGGGGTGCAGGAGGGCACTGAAGCTTTCTTT	CAWSVGVQEGTEAFF
TRBV12-5	.	TRBJ1-1	.	TGTGCTAGTGGTTTGGCCTATCAGGGGTTGGACACTGAAGCTTTCTTT	CASGLAYQGLDTEAFF
TRBV14	.	TRBJ1-5	.	TGTGCCAGCAGCCCTGGACACAATCAGCCCCAGCATTTT	CASSPGHNQPQHF
TRBV11-3	.	TRBJ2-1	.	TGTGCCAGCAGCTTAGGAAGGGGTCGTGAGCAGTTCTTC	CASSLGRGREQFF
TRBV3-1/TRBV3-2	.	TRBJ1-2	.	TGTGCCAGCAGCCACACCACAGGGTTCCATGGCTACACCTTC	CASSHTTGFHGYTF
TRBV7-9	TRBD1	TRBJ2-7	.	TGTGCCAGCAGCAACCGGGACAGGGTAAAGGAGCAGTACTTC	CASSNRDRVKEQYF
TRBV10-3	.	TRBJ1-6	.	TGTGCCATCAGTGATCGGACAGCATACCTCCACTTT	CAISDRTAYLHF
TRBV7-9	.	TRBJ1-4	.	TGTGCCAGCAGCCTAAGTGGCGGAGGGGAAAAACTGTTTTTT	CASSLSGGGEKLFF
TRBV25-1	.	TRBJ1-1	.	TGTGCCAGCAGTCAGGGGCTGAACACTGAAGCTTTCTTT	CASSQGLNTEAFF
TRBV11-2	.	TRBJ2-2	once	TGTGCCAGCAGCTTATCAGGGCTCGTCACCGGGGAGCTGTTTTTT	CASSLSGLVTGELFF
TRBV28	.	TRBJ1-3	.	TGTGCCAGCAGTTCTCGACAGTCTGGAAACACCATATATTTT	CASSSRQSGNTIYF
TRBV18	.	TRBJ1-5	.	TGTGCCAGCTCACCGGAGGTGGGTCAGCCCCAGCATTTT	CASSPEVGQPQHF
TRBV18	.	TRBJ2-7	.	TGTGCCAGCTCATCTATCCAGGGTACAGTGGGCTACGAGCAGTACTTC	CASSSIQGTVGYEQYF
TRBV30	.	TRBJ1-2	.	TGTGCCTGGAGACCCCCGGCGGTCCTCTATGGCTACACCTTC	CAWRPPAVLYGYTF
TRBV6-2/TRBV6-3	TRBD2	TRBJ2-1	.	TGTGCCAGCAGTTACTCGAAACTAGCGGGAGCATACAATGAGCAGTTCTTC	CASSYSKLAGAYNEQFF
TRBV28	.	TRBJ1-1	few	TGTGCCAGCAGTCTACCTTTGCAGGGGAGGGGCACTGAAGCTTTCTTT	CASSLPLQGRGTEAFF
TRBV7-2	TRBD2	TRBJ2-7	.	TGTGCCAGCAGCTGGTTGACTAGCGGGAACTACGAGCAGTACTTC	CASSWLTSGNYEQYF
TRBV19	.	TRBJ2-5	.	TGTGCCAGTAGTATTAGGGCAGGAGGTCAAGAGACCCAGTACTTC	CASSIRAGGQETQYF
TRBV28	TRBD1	TRBJ2-1	.	TGTGCCACCCAGACAGGGGTAGGTGAGCAGTTCTTC	CATQTGVGEQFF
TRBV27	.	TRBJ2-3	.	TGTGCCAGCAGCGCTACTAGCACAGATACGCAGTATTTT	CASSATSTDTQYF
TRBV27	.	TRBJ1-1	.	TGTGCCAGCAGTCCCGGGACATCGGGCGGCACTGAAGCTTTCTTT	CASSPGTSGGTEAFF
TRBV4-1	TRBD1	TRBJ1-2	.	TGCGCCAGCAGCCAAGATCAGGAATTTGGGTCAGGGGGCCATGGCTACACCTTC	CASSQDQEFGSGGHGYTF
TRBV6-6	TRBD1	TRBJ1-6	.	TGTGCCAGCAGTTACCCGGCGACAGGGTCACCCCTCCACTTT	CASSYPATGSPLHF
TRBV7-3	TRBD2	TRBJ2-3	.	TGTGCCAGCAGCCCAATGCGGGGGGGAGATACGCAGTATTTT	CASSPMRGGDTQYF
TRBV4-1	TRBD1	TRBJ2-2	.	TGCGCCAGCCGATGGGACAGGTGGAACACCGGGGAGCTGTTTTTT	CASRWDRWNTGELFF
TRBV6-2/TRBV6-3	.	TRBJ1-1	.	TGTGCCAGCAGTCAGCCGGGAGTCCACACTGAAGCTTTCTTT	CASSQPGVHTEAFF
TRBV6-5	.	TRBJ1-2	.	TGTGCCAGCAGGGAGACAGGTCCAGACTTCTATGGCTACACCTTC	CASRETGPDFYGYTF